A selection of T cell receptor beta chains follows, all from one sample in a study of shared clonotypes between healthy human individuals. Sequenced by immunoSEQ multiplex PCR; TCRdb stores in-frame clones only, minus some. The sample lists fewer than 2.5 million clones, approximately 93% occurring once. The sequenced sample was naive CD4+ T cells from PBMCs. The receptors shown here come from a young man in good health. Some clones in this sample may be carry-over from other donors' samples. Both conserved end residues are part of each CDR3. Clone size is stated in some rows and not others, as once, few, many or a class when expanded.

clone size | V gene | CDR3 protein
- | TRBV9 | CASSAGTSSYEQYF
- | TRBV28 | CASSLFYRISYNEQFF
few | TRBV5-1 | CASSGTSGSYEQYF
- | TRBV6-5 | CASSYSGVTNEKLFF
- | TRBV4-2 | CASSQDRFGQFF
once | TRBV6-6 | CASKGQGLDTQYF
once | TRBV29-1 | CSVGSGRAGDEQFF
- | TRBV7-9 | CASSPILAGDEQYF
- | TRBV5-1 | CASSPGTDNYGYTF
- | TRBV5-6 | CASSLRTVLSGNTIYF
- | TRBV28 | CASSSPWLEAFF
- | TRBV6-5 | CASSRQGANTEAFF
- | TRBV7-9 | CASSLQVQNTEAFF
- | TRBV29-1 | CSVGLADEQYF
- | TRBV18 | CASSPTRSSYNEQFF
- | TRBV28 | CASTYFGGTGNYGYTF
- | TRBV11-2 | CASSLRGQGRYEQYF
- | TRBV6-5 | CASSSPAGLRTQYF
- | TRBV7-8 | CASSFSSRGQGGTQYF
- | TRBV5-4 | CASSWDRAIGELFF
- | TRBV4-1 | CASKPGWTGTGQPQHF
- | TRBV5-4 | CASSRKSGTSGYEQYF
- | TRBV4-2 | CASSRRLAGGSSYEQYF
- | TRBV5-1 | CASSPGRGISYEQYF
- | TRBV18 | CASSPVIGFETQYF
- | TRBV5-4 | CASSLFEETQYF
once | TRBV5-1 | CASSLAPWETQYF
- | TRBV28 | CASSFPRQGTEQYF
- | TRBV9 | CASSVTGTSGNEQFF
- | TRBV6-5 | CASRIKGGQPHEQYF
- | TRBV5-4 | CASSPLYSRERQYF
- | TRBV6-6 | CASSGRTGGSDTQYF
few | TRBV5-1 | CASSRTTVNTEAFF
- | TRBV28 | CASTSAGQLSSYNEQFF